The clone carrying this T cell receptor beta chain was detected once. CDR1 and CDR2 from the germline V gene are KGHSH and LQKENI. J gave up 3 bases and V 5 bases, and 7 bases lay outside the gene matches. This CDR3 is built from 16 residues. This sample stems from a study of shared clonotypes between healthy human individuals. Study details: For every donor, three CD4 naive, three CD4 memory, two CD8 naive and one CD8 memory plates were used.

Memory CD4+ cells were the fraction left after CD45RA+ naive selection. Data came from immunoSEQ multiplex PCR; TCRdb stores just in-frame clones and leaves some out. This sample has some 1 million clones, with approximately 70% found just once. Sequences were obtained from memory CD4+ T cells sorted from blood. The sample's subset: CD45RA-negative fraction. J is TRBJ2-7 and V is TRBV18, with 13 bases identical to TRBD2. The source of this sequence is a young man in good health. The CDR3 protein is CASSSRLAGGYYEQYF. The CDR3 region has the DNA TGTGCCAGCTCATCCCGACTAGCGGGGGGATACTACGAGCAGTACTTC.